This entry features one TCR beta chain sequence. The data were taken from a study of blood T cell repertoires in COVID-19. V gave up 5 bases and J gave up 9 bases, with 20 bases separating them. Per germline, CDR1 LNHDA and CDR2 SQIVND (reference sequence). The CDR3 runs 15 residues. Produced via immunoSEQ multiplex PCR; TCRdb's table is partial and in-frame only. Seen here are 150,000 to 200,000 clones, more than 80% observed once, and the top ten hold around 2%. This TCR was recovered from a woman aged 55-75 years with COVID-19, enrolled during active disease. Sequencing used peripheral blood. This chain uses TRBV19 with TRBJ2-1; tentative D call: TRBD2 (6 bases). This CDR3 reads CASSGTGTPVGEQFF. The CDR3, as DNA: TGTGCCAGTAGTGGAACCGGGACTCCCGTAGGTGAGCAGTTCTTC.